This is a list of T cell receptor beta chains from one sample in a study of cytomegalovirus exposure and HLA in healthy donors. Some clones are missing from TCRdb's copy, which holds only in-frame ones; the method was immunoSEQ multiplex PCR. The sample contains about 100,000 clones, about 82% of which appear only once. Sequenced sample: PBMCs. These receptors all come from a man aged 25 to 45 in good health and CMV-seronegative. CDR3s include the opening cysteine and the closing phenylalanine or tryptophan. Each record gives: clone size, V gene, J gene, D gene, CDR3 protein, CDR3 DNA. A D gene is named only where the DNA matches it firmly. Size is stated for part of the rows, as once, few or many counts, or as a class when the clone is expanded.

.,TRBV4-2,TRBJ2-5,TRBD2,CASSQALAGGPETQYF,TGTGCCAGCAGCCAAGCCTTAGCGGGGGGGCCAGAGACCCAGTACTTC
.,TRBV29-1,TRBJ2-7,TRBD1,CSVRNRGWNEQYF,TGCAGCGTCCGAAACAGGGGATGGAACGAGCAGTACTTC
.,TRBV4-2,TRBJ2-1,.,CASSQDWAGPNEQFF,TGTGCCAGCAGCCAAGATTGGGCAGGGCCCAATGAGCAGTTCTTC
.,TRBV7-2,TRBJ2-5,TRBD2,CASSSGGGQETQYF,TGTGCCAGTAGTAGCGGGGGGGGGCAAGAGACCCAGTACTTC
.,TRBV5-1,TRBJ2-7,TRBD2,CASGATSGVRREQYF,TGCGCCAGCGGGGCAACTAGCGGGGTTCGACGTGAGCAGTACTTC
.,TRBV19,TRBJ1-1,TRBD1,CASSIGQGVTEAFF,TGTGCCAGTAGTATCGGACAGGGGGTAACTGAAGCTTTCTTT
.,TRBV30,TRBJ2-3,.,CAWSPLASSGDTQYF,TGTGCCTGGAGTCCGTTGGCTAGCTCCGGAGATACGCAGTATTTT
.,TRBV4-1,TRBJ2-7,TRBD2,CASSPTSGGGYEQYF,TGCGCCAGCAGCCCCACTAGCGGGGGGGGCTACGAGCAGTACTTC
.,TRBV30,TRBJ2-7,.,CAWEVGGITTPSDEQYF,TGTGCCTGGGAGGTTGGCGGGATTACGACTCCATCCGACGAGCAGTACTTC
.,TRBV2,TRBJ2-7,TRBD1,CASSGTGQYEQYF,TGTGCCAGCAGCGGGACAGGCCAGTACGAGCAGTACTTC
.,TRBV7-9,TRBJ1-2,.,CASTPVGQGGYDGYTF,TGTGCCAGCACCCCCGTTGGGCAGGGAGGATACGATGGCTACACCTTC
few,TRBV5-6,TRBJ1-1,.,CASSLSARVTEAFF,TGTGCCAGCAGCTTGTCGGCCCGGGTCACTGAAGCTTTCTTT
.,TRBV6-4,TRBJ2-1,TRBD2,CASSGTSGRFGEQFF,TGTGCCAGCAGCGGGACTAGCGGGAGATTTGGTGAGCAGTTCTTC
.,TRBV7-9,TRBJ1-1,.,CASSLGGLRTEAFF,TGTGCCAGCAGCTTGGGGGGATTGAGGACTGAAGCTTTCTTT
.,TRBV27,TRBJ1-5,TRBD1,CASSARTGSQPQHF,TGTGCCAGCAGTGCGAGGACAGGCAGTCAGCCCCAGCATTTT
.,TRBV30,TRBJ2-3,.,CAWSSVADTQYF,TGTGCCTGGAGTTCAGTGGCAGATACGCAGTATTTT
.,TRBV28,TRBJ2-3,.,CASNLHTGSSTDTQYF,TGTGCCAGCAACCTCCATACAGGGTCCAGCACAGATACGCAGTATTTT